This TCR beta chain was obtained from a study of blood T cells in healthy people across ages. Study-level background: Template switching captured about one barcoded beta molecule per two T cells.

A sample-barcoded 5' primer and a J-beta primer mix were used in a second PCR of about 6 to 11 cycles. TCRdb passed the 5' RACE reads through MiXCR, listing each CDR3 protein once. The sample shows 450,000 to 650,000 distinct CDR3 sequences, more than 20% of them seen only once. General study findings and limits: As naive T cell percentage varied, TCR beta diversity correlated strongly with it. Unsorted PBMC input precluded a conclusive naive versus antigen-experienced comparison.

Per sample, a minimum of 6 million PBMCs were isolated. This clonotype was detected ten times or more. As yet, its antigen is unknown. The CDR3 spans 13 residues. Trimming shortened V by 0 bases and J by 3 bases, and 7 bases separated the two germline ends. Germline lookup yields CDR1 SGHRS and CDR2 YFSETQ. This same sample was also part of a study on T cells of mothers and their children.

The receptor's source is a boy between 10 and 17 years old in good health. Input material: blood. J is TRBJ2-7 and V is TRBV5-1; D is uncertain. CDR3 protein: CASSLATDYEQYF. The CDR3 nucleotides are TGCGCCAGCAGCTTGGCAACGGACTACGAGCAGTACTTC. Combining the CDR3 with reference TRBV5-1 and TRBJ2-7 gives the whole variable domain KAGVTQTPRYLIKTRGQQVTLSCSPISGHRSVSWYQQTPGQGLQFLFEYFSETQRNKGNFPGRFSGRQFSNSRSEMNVSTLELGDSALYLCASSLATDYEQYFGPGTRLTVT.